This T cell receptor (beta chain) was sequenced in a study of chemoradiotherapy in HPV16-positive cancers. Turning to the study itself: Candidate HPV-specific clones and shared TCR motifs came from a couple of HPV16-positive patients. Study findings and constraints: Non-HPV-specific T cells did not expand in tumors during treatment, whereas candidate HPV-specific clones and E7-related motifs did. Better recurrence-free survival went with HPV-responsive T-cell expansion in HPV16-positive patients. Functional assays defining HPV-specific T cells used only two HPV16-positive patients.

Using immunoSEQ multiplex PCR, the repertoire was profiled, and TCRdb retains in-frame clones only, with some absent. The repertoire holds fewer than 9,500 clones, with around two thirds as singletons. This clone was observed a handful of times. What it binds is not known. Germline V gene sequence: CDR1 SNHLY, CDR2 FYNNEI. This CDR3 is 14 amino acids long. The V end was cut by 3 bases, the J end by 4 bases, with 12 bases between. The receptor was isolated from a human donor with HPV-associated anogenital cancer. V is TRBV2 and J is TRBJ1-1, with a possible D match to TRBD1 (6 bases). This material was collected from a patient who underwent chemoradiotherapy. In DNA, the CDR3 is TGTGCCAGCAGTGAGGATGGGGGGCCCACTGAAGCTTTCTTT. Translating it yields CASSEDGGPTEAFF.